The T cell receptor (beta chain) described here comes from a study of OX40 agonist ivuxolimab in advanced cancers. About the research overall: Partial response was recorded in three patients: one hepatocellular carcinoma and two cutaneous melanoma cases. General study results and limits: Among the nonresponders, some also had low normalized T-cell clonal expansion.

Worth noting for this clone: Its antigen remains unknown.

Assay: immunoSEQ multiplex PCR; the TCRdb copy retains only in-frame clones and omits some. Seen here are around 72,000 clones, 85% to 90% observed once, and the top ten hold around 0.92%. Trimming took 2 bases from V and 3 from J; bases not matched to a gene: 11. This CDR3 region has 17 residues. Germline V gives CDR1 MGHRA, CDR2 YSYEKL. This specimen consisted of CD4+ or CD8+ T cells sorted from blood, obtained in a trial of the OX40 agonist ivuxolimab. This rearrangement joins TRBV4-1 to TRBJ2-7, with TRBD2 matching over 9 bases. This receptor was obtained from an adult with an advanced solid tumor such as melanoma, head and neck, liver or kidney cancer. The CDR3, as DNA: TGCGCCAGCAGCCAACACGCCGGGGGAGCGGGAGGCTACGAGCAGTACTTC. This codes for CASSQHAGGAGGYEQYF.